This T cell receptor beta chain originates from a study of T-cell memory formation after mild COVID-19. Study-level results: There was a balanced CD4/CD8 profile in clones contracting day 15 to 85, and later expanders leaned CD4+.

Regarding this clonotype: Antigen specificity is unknown.

With constant-segment primers, 5'RACE yielded cDNA libraries of TCR alpha and TCR beta that carried sample barcodes and UMIs. TCRdb itself ran the 5' RACE reads through MiXCR, one entry per CDR3 protein. Of roughly 170,000 distinct CDR3 sequences in the sample, less than 20% are singletons; the top ten hold 3% to 4%. This CDR3 has 15 residues. Germline CDR1 is MNHEY and CDR2 is SVGAGI. Trimming at V came to 6 bases and at J to 5 bases, leaving 6 bases not matched to a gene. Sequencing was done on a sample of PBMCs or a T cell subset sorted from them (not recorded which). The source of this sequence is a man aged 18-30 years who had mild COVID-19 (a few samples of this study predate the infection). Cell type and time point are not known. The chain recombines TRBV6-5 with TRBJ2-2; 10 bases align to TRBD1. As DNA, the CDR3 is TGTGCCAGCAGCCGGGGGACAGGGGAGACCGGGGAGCTGTTTTTT. Amino acids: CASSRGTGETGELFF.